These 20 T cell receptor beta chains came from one sample sequenced in a study of OX40 agonist ivuxolimab in advanced cancers. Profiled with immunoSEQ multiplex PCR; TCRdb holds only in-frame clones, not every one. The sample includes tens of thousands of clones, just over 85% seen only once; the top ten take about 0.78%. Sequencing used CD4+ or CD8+ T cells sorted from blood, obtained in a trial of the OX40 agonist ivuxolimab. Every receptor here comes from an adult with an advanced solid tumor such as melanoma, head and neck, liver or kidney cancer.

The DNA of the CDR3 is TGTGCCAGCAGCTCCAGAAGGGGACTAGGCCATCAAGAGACCCAGTACTTC. Translating it yields CASSSRRGLGHQETQYF. J is TRBJ2-5 and V is TRBV28; 8 nucleotides line up with TRBD2. Germline V gives CDR1 MDHEN, CDR2 SYDVKM. The CDR3 is made up of 17 amino acids. V lost 6 bases, J lost 2 bases, and 14 bases stayed unmatched.

The chain is built from TRBV5-1 and TRBJ2-3, with 9 positions matching TRBD2. The CDR3 totals 16 residues. Germline-derived CDR1 and CDR2 are SGHRS and YFSETQ. V shed 2 bases and J 1 base; nucleotides not matched to a gene: 5. As DNA, the CDR3 is TGCGCCAGCAGCTTCATAGCGGGAGCAGGCACAGATACGCAGTATTTT. This encodes CASSFIAGAGTDTQYF.

The chain joins TRBV5-8 to TRBJ2-7; D is possibly TRBD2 (6 bases). The V and J ends lost 7 bases and 3 bases respectively, with 11 bases between them. The germline gives CDR1 SGHTS, CDR2 YDEGEE. The CDR3 consists of 12 residues. CDR3 sequence reads: CASLVGGYEQYF. The CDR3 DNA sequence: TGTGCCAGCCTTGTGGGGGGCTACGAGCAGTACTTC.

This clone was observed once. The chain links TRBV6-5 to TRBJ1-1; a possible D gene is TRBD1 (5 bases). Looked up from germline, CDR1 is MNHEY and CDR2 is SVGAGI. The CDR3 is made up of 15 amino acids. The germline V and J ends were trimmed by 2 bases and 6 bases, with 16 bases remaining between them. This chain's CDR3 is CASSYKRDVKAEAFF. In nucleotides, the CDR3 is TGTGCCAGCAGTTACAAGAGGGACGTTAAGGCTGAAGCTTTCTTT.

This clone appeared a single time. V usage is TRBV5-8 and J usage is TRBJ2-3; D call uncertain. V dropped 1 base and J dropped 6 bases, with 3 bases sitting between them. CDR3 size: 11 residues. Germline loops: CDR1 SGHTS, CDR2 YDEGEE. The CDR3 reads CASSLIDTQYF. The CDR3 DNA reads TGTGCCAGCAGCTTGATTGATACGCAGTATTTT.

The rearrangement joins TRBV5-5 to TRBJ1-1, with D unresolved. This CDR3 is 17 amino acids long. Germline assignment: CDR1 SGHKS and CDR2 YYEKEE (reference sequence). The V end was cut by 2 bases, the J end by 0 bases, with 17 bases between. The CDR3 loop is CASSFRFQQRMNTEAFF. CDR3 in DNA: TGTGCCAGCAGCTTCAGGTTTCAACAGAGAATGAACACTGAAGCTTTCTTT.

The chain couples TRBV19 to TRBJ1-4; D is possibly TRBD1 (5 bases). The CDR3 spans 16 residues. V was clipped by 6 bases and J by 0 bases, with 14 bases between them. Germline V gene sequence: CDR1 LNHDA, CDR2 SQIVND (reference sequence). The CDR3 is CASRTQGTATNEKLFF. The CDR3 coding sequence is TGTGCCAGTAGGACGCAGGGAACTGCAACTAATGAAAAACTGTTTTTT.

The chain joins TRBV19 to TRBJ2-6; D might be TRBD1 (6 bases). This CDR3 is built from 14 residues. Germline V gene sequence: CDR1 LNHDA, CDR2 SQIVND (reference sequence). Trimming took off 6 bases at V and 2 bases at J, with 8 bases between the two ends. This CDR3 reads CASRQGPGANVLTF. CDR3 coding DNA: TGTGCCAGTAGACAGGGACCTGGGGCCAACGTCCTGACTTTC.

J is TRBJ1-5 and V is TRBV4-1; TRBD1 might be the D (5 bases). Germline V lookup: CDR1 MGHRA, CDR2 YSYEKL. V was cut by 3 bases and J by 3 bases, with 18 bases left in between. This CDR3 has 17 residues. The chain's CDR3 is CASSQGGDTRINQPQHF. The CDR3 DNA sequence: TGCGCCAGCAGCCAGGGGGGAGACACTAGGATCAATCAGCCCCAGCATTTT.

The J gene is TRBJ2-3, the V gene TRBV10-2; D call uncertain. Deletions cut 8 bases from V and 0 bases from J, with 9 bases between. Looked up from germline, CDR1 is WSHSY and CDR2 is SAAADI. The CDR3 extends over 13 amino acids. DNA for the CDR3: TGCGCCAGCGGGTGGCGCAGCACAGATACGCAGTATTTT. Protein sequence: CASGWRSTDTQYF.

The chain has TRBV6-1 and TRBJ2-7; 10 nucleotides agree with TRBD1. The germline CDR1 and CDR2 sequences are MNHNS and SASEGT. The length of the CDR3 is 14 residues. V dropped 6 bases and J dropped 4; count of bases not matched to a gene: 6. For the CDR3, the DNA is TGTGCCAGCAGAGACAGGGGGCATATTTACGAGCAGTACTTC. Translation: CASRDRGHIYEQYF.

The chain has TRBV2 and TRBJ2-3; the match to TRBD2 covers 9 bases. Looked up from germline, CDR1 is SNHLY and CDR2 is FYNNEI. Trimming at V came to 4 bases and at J to 1 base, leaving 9 bases not matched to a gene. There are 17 residues in the CDR3. The CDR3 is CASSGELAGLGTDTQYF. CDR3 DNA: TGTGCCAGCAGTGGGGAGCTAGCGGGATTGGGCACAGATACGCAGTATTTT.

The chain couples TRBV28 to TRBJ2-1, with 7 bases fitting TRBD2. J gave up 7 bases and V 5 bases, and 14 bases lay outside the gene matches. The CDR3 runs to 16 residues. Germline V gene data show CDR1 as MDHEN and CDR2 as SYDVKM. CDR3 coding DNA: TGTGCCAGCAGTCCCGTCGGGAGGAGCGTCTGGAATGAGCAGTTCTTC. Translation gives CASSPVGRSVWNEQFF.

The chain is built from TRBV29-1 and TRBJ2-3; 7 bases match TRBD2. Germline V lookup: CDR1 SQVTM, CDR2 ANQGSEA. V lost 3 bases to trimming and J lost 6 bases; unmatched junction nucleotides: 6. The CDR3 has 13 residues. CDR3 nucleotide sequence: TGCAGCGTTGAGTCCCGGGGAGGGGATACGCAGTATTTT. The encoded protein is CSVESRGGDTQYF.

This clone showed up just once. The chain has TRBV4-3 and TRBJ2-3; D is uncertain. V was clipped by 1 base and J by 2 bases, with 7 bases between them. CDR1 is LGHNA, CDR2 YSLEER, per germline. The CDR3 is 14 amino acids. The CDR3 sequence: CASSQGAHTDTQYF. Here the CDR3 DNA reads TGCGCCAGCAGCCAAGGGGCCCACACAGATACGCAGTATTTT.

This chain joins TRBV5-1 and TRBJ2-2; no firm D call. Per germline, CDR1 SGHRS and CDR2 YFSETQ. V lost 1 base and J lost 5, with 15 bases in between. The CDR3 length is 16 residues. The CDR3 region has the DNA TGCGCCAGCAGCTTGACTTTAAGGGTCGGGACCGGGGAGCTGTTTTTT. Amino acids: CASSLTLRVGTGELFF.

The chain uses TRBV28 and TRBJ2-5; D is perhaps TRBD2 (5 bases). Germline CDR1 MDHEN, CDR2 SYDVKM. The CDR3 spans 13 residues. Trimming removed 5 bases from V and 5 bases from J, with 12 bases in between. CDR3: CASSRREGETQYF. As DNA, the CDR3 is TGTGCCAGCAGTAGGCGAGAGGGCGAGACCCAGTACTTC. Full variable domain (missing parts from reference TRBV28 and TRBJ2-5): DVKVTQSSRYLVKRTGEKVFLECVQDMDHENMFWYRQDPGLGLRLIYFSYDVKMKEKGDIPEGYSVSREKKERFSLILESASTNQTSMYLCASSRREGETQYFGPGTRLLVL.

The V call is TRBV6-5, the J call TRBJ1-4; 9 bases map to TRBD1. This CDR3 has 16 residues. Germline V lookup: CDR1 MNHEY, CDR2 SVGAGI. V was pared by 0 bases and J by 3 bases, with 2 bases of the junction left unmatched. DNA for the CDR3: TGTGCCAGCAGTTACTCGGACAGGGGAGCTAATGAAAAACTGTTTTTT. It yields the protein CASSYSDRGANEKLFF.

The J gene is TRBJ2-1, the V gene TRBV6-4; 11 positions agree with TRBD2. CDR1 MRHNA and CDR2 SNTAGT come from the germline V gene. This CDR3 has 16 amino acids. Losses at the gene ends were 0 bases for V and 7 bases for J; bases not matched to a gene: 5. This chain's CDR3 is CASSDSASGRFNEQFF. The CDR3 DNA sequence: TGTGCCAGCAGTGACTCCGCTAGCGGGAGGTTTAATGAGCAGTTCTTC.

This clone was recorded a few times. The V call is TRBV4-2, the J call TRBJ2-7; D remains ambiguous. V was clipped by 0 bases and J by 5 bases, with 11 bases between them. Germline CDR1 is LGHNA and CDR2 is YNFKEQ. The CDR3 covers 14 residues. CDR3 in amino acids: CASSQDFTKNEQYF. For the CDR3, the DNA is TGTGCCAGCAGCCAAGATTTCACAAAAAACGAGCAGTACTTC.